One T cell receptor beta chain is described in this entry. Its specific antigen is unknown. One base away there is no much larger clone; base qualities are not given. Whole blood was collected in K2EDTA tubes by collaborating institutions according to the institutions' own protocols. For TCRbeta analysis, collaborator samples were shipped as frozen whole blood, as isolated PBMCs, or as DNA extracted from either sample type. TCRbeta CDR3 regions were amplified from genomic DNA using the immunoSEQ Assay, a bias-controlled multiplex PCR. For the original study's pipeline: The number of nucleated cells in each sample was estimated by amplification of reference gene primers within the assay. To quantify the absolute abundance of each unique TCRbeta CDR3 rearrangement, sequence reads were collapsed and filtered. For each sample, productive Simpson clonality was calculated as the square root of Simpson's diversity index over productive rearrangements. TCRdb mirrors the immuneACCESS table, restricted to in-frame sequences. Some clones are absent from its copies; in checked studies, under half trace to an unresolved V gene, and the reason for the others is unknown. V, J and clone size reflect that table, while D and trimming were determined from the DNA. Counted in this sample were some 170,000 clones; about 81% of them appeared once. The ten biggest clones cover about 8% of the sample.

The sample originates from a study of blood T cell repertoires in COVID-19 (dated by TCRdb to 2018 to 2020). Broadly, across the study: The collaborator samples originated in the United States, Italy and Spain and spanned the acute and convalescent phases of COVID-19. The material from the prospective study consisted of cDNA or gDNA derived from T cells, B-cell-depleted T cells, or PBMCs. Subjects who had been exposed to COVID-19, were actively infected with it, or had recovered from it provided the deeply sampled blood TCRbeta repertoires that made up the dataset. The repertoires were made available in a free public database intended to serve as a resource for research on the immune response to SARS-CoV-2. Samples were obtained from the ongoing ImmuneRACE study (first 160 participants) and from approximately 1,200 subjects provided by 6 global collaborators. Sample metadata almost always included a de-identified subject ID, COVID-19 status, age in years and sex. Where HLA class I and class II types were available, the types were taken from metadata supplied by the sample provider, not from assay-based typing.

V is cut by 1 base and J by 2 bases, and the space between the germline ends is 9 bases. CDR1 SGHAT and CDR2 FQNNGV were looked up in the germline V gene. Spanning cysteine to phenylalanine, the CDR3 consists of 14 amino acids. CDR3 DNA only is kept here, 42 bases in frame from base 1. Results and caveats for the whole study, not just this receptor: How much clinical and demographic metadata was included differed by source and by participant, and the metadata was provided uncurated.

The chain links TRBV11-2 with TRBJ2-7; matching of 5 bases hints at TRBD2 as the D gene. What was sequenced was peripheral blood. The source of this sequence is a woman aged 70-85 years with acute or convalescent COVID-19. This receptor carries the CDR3 CASSLGLGTYEQYF. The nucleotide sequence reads TGTGCCAGCAGCTTAGGTCTCGGGACCTACGAGCAGTACTTC.